A single sample is the source of the 4 T cell receptor beta chains below, sequenced in a study of blood T cell repertoires in COVID-19. Clones were read by immunoSEQ multiplex PCR, and TCRdb kept only the in-frame ones, dropping some. Of 64,000 or so clones in the sample, around 79% were seen once. The sample was peripheral blood. These receptors came from a human donor in a cohort sampled during active COVID-19.

V gene TRBV11-2 combines with J gene TRBJ2-1; D call uncertain. Germline values: CDR1 SGHAT, CDR2 FQNNGV. The CDR3 is made up of 13 amino acids. V shed 3 bases and J shed 0 bases, with 3 bases lying between them. In nucleotides, the CDR3 is TGTGCCAGCAGCTTTAGCTCCTACAATGAGCAGTTCTTC. Protein: CASSFSSYNEQFF.

J is TRBJ1-2 and V is TRBV30; TRBD1 is a possible D gene (6 bases). CDR1 and CDR2 from the germline V gene are GTSNPN and SVGIG (reference sequence). The CDR3 covers 14 residues. Trimming pared 2 bases from V and 5 bases from J, leaving 15 bases between. This CDR3 reads CAWSLIGGSYGYTF. DNA of the CDR3: TGTGCCTGGAGTCTCATAGGGGGAAGTTATGGCTACACCTTC.

The chain joins TRBV5-4 to TRBJ2-2; D possibly corresponds to TRBD1 (5 bases). CDR1 and CDR2 (germline): SGHNT, YYREEE (reference sequence). This CDR3 contains 16 residues. V gave up 0 bases and J gave up 6 bases, with 15 bases separating them. The DNA for the CDR3 is TGTGCCAGCAGCTTGGACACAGGAACGGTCCCCGGGGAGCTGTTTTTT. As protein: CASSLDTGTVPGELFF. Full variable domain (outside the CDR3, taken from reference TRBV5-4 and TRBJ2-2): ETGVTQSPTHLIKTRGQQVTLRCSSQSGHNTVSWYQQALGQGPQFIFQYYREEENGRGNFPPRFSGLQFPNYSSELNVNALELDDSALYLCASSLDTGTVPGELFFGEGSRLTVL.

The genes are TRBV7-9 and TRBJ2-7; 8 bases agree with TRBD1. Germline lookup yields CDR1 SEHNR and CDR2 FQNEAQ (reference sequence). With V trimmed by 1 base and J by 0 bases, 2 bases remained unmatched. The length of the CDR3 is 15 residues. Here the CDR3 DNA reads TGTGCCAGCAGCTTAGTTGACAGGGGCTCCTACGAGCAGTACTTC. Encoded protein: CASSLVDRGSYEQYF. The variable domain in full, with the rest retrieved from reference TRBV7-9 and TRBJ2-7, is DTGVSQNPRHKITKRGQNVTFRCDPISEHNRLYWYRQTLGQGPEFLTYFQNEAQLEKSRLLSDRFSAERPKGSFSTLEIQRTEQGDSAMYLCASSLVDRGSYEQYFGPGTRLTVT.